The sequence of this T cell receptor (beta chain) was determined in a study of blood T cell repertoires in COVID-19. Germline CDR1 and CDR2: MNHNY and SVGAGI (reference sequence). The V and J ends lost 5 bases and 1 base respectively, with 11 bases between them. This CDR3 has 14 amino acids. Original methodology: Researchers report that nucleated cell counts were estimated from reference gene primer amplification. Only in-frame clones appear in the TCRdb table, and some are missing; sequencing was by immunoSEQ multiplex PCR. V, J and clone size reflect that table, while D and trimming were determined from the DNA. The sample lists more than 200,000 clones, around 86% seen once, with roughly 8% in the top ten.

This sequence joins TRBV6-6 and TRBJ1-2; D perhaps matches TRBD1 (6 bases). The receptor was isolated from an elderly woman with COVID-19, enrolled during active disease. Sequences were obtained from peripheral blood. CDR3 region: CASSQGRNNYGYTF. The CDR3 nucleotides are TGTGCCAGCAGTCAGGGGCGAAATAACTATGGCTACACCTTC.